Following are 7 T cell receptor beta chains from one sample sequenced in a study. TCRdb reanalysed the RT-PCR reads using MiXCR and keeps one entry per CDR3 protein. Counted here are hundreds of thousands of distinct CDR3 sequences, 14% occurring once; the ten biggest clones make up 3.6%. Specimen: memory CD4+ T cells from blood. The receptors here all came from a female donor in good health, serving as a healthy control.

V and J are TRBV5-1 and TRBJ2-7; D is undetermined. CDR3 length: 14 residues. In germline, CDR1 is SGHRS, CDR2 YFSETQ. The V gene lost 1 base and the J gene lost 2 bases, with 10 bases spanning the gap. The CDR3 bases are TGCGCCAGCAGCTTGATCGGGTCGACCTACGAGCAGTACTTC. Amino acids: CASSLIGSTYEQYF.

The sample holds many counts of this clonotype. V and J are TRBV20-1 and TRBJ1-2; 7 bases are a match to TRBD1. CDR3 length: 13 amino acids. V lost 2 bases and J lost 7; bases outside the gene matches: 7. CDR1 DFQATT and CDR2 SNEGSKA come from the germline V gene (reference sequence). The CDR3 here is CSARPSGGSGYTF. In nucleotides, the CDR3 is TGCAGTGCTAGACCATCAGGGGGATCTGGCTACACCTTC.

This clonotype was observed a handful of times. The chain links TRBV12-3 or TRBV12-4 to TRBJ2-3; 9 nucleotides line up with TRBD2. The junction had 14 bases not matched to a gene; V was cut back by 6 bases and J by 1 base. The CDR3 totals 18 residues. In nucleotides, the CDR3 is TGTGCCAGCAGCCAACTCACCGGGACTAGCTTCGGCACAGATACGCAGTATTTT. The encoded protein is CASSQLTGTSFGTDTQYF.

This clonotype was observed a handful of times. The chain links TRBV19 to TRBJ1-2; D not certain. Per germline, CDR1 LNHDA and CDR2 SQIVND (reference sequence). This CDR3 is built from 15 residues. The ends were cut back, 2 bases at V and 2 bases at J, with 12 bases in the middle. The CDR3 DNA reads TGTGCCAGTAGTATATCGGCCAACCAAAACTATGGCTACACCTTC. Residues: CASSISANQNYGYTF. The variable domain in full, with the rest retrieved from reference TRBV19 and TRBJ1-2, is DGGITQSPKYLFRKEGQNVTLSCEQNLNHDAMYWYRQDPGQGLRLIYYSQIVNDFQKGDIAEGYSVSREKKESFPLTVTSAQKNPTAFYLCASSISANQNYGYTFGSGTRLTVV.

This clonotype appeared a few times. The chain carries TRBV27 and TRBJ2-1; 9 bases are shared with TRBD1. The CDR3 covers 16 residues. Germline CDR1 and CDR2: MNHEY and SMNVEV (reference sequence). The J segment lost 3 bases and the V segment lost 8 bases, leaving 11 bases of the junction unmatched. CDR3 residues: CASELTGTGNYNEQFF. The DNA for the CDR3 is TGTGCCAGCGAATTGACCGGGACAGGGAACTACAATGAGCAGTTCTTC.

The chain links TRBV12-3 or TRBV12-4 to TRBJ2-2, with D possibly being TRBD1 (5 bases). The V and J ends lost 5 bases and 6 bases respectively, with 16 bases between them. The CDR3 runs to 15 residues. The CDR3 sequence: CASSLLLGQPGELFF. CDR3 bases: TGTGCCAGCAGTCTGCTGTTGGGGCAGCCCGGGGAGCTGTTTTTT.

This clonotype was detected a few times. This chain uses TRBV19 with TRBJ1-2; D might be TRBD1 (5 bases). Germline V gene sequence: CDR1 LNHDA, CDR2 SQIVND (reference sequence). This CDR3 has 14 residues. Trimming removed 5 bases from V and 5 bases from J, with 15 bases in between. CDR3 nucleotides: TGTGCCAGTAGTCTCGCGACAGCTCCTTATGGCTACACCTTC. Translated: CASSLATAPYGYTF.